This T cell receptor beta chain originates from a study of Ad26.COV2.S vaccination and SARS-CoV-2 variants. Whole-study context: Intramuscularly, Ad26.COV2.S was given either once or twice, 56 days apart.

Concerning this clone itself: No antigen is known for it.

General observations from the study: Vaccinees displayed broader spike-specific TCR repertoires than placebo recipients. Breadth and depth estimates from TCRs may understate total T cell responses.

Treatment meaning: 19 received Ad26.COV2.S at low or high dose, single or two shots; 5 received placebo; per-sample allocation not given. Repertoires come from day 63 after the first vaccine or placebo injection. The donor was a Boston adult aged 18-55 years. Assay: immunoSEQ multiplex PCR; the TCRdb copy retains only in-frame clones and omits some. The table shows approximately 480,000 clones, with roughly nine tenths occurring only once. Germline CDR1 DFQATT, CDR2 SNEGSKA (reference sequence). Between the trimmed V and J ends, which lost 3 bases and 6 bases, there was a span of 19 bases. The CDR3 sequence is 15 residues long.

This receptor was taken from a person between 18 and 59 years old who received the Ad26.COV2.S COVID-19 vaccine or a placebo. The input for sequencing was peripheral blood, taken in a trial of Ad26.COV2.S vaccine versus placebo. The chain is built from TRBV20-1 and TRBJ2-3, with D unresolved. DNA for the CDR3: TGCAGTGCTAGTCCTAACAGTGGTCGGTGGGATACGCAGTATTTT. Its translation is CSASPNSGRWDTQYF.